These 13 T cell receptor beta chains originate from one sample sequenced in a study of beta chain features in type 1 diabetes. The study, taken as a whole, reports: Researchers report that Type 1 diabetes patients had moderately but significantly shorter TCRB CDR3s across all four CD4+ subsets.

What these receptors recognize is not known. The authors reverse transcribed all of the isolated RNA, so sequencing captured expressed TCRB transcripts. TCRdb's table, derived via immunoSEQ multiplex PCR, lists solely in-frame clones and lacks some. The sample lists 250,000 to 350,000 clones, about 15% occurring once. Sample: naive CD4+ T cells from blood. Source of these receptors: a man aged 18-30 years with type 1 diabetes.

This clone came up a few times. The V and J genes are TRBV5-1 and TRBJ2-5; D not certain. This CDR3 is 13 amino acids long. The V end lost 5 bases, the J end lost 5 bases, and 13 bases lay between the germline ends. The germline CDR1 and CDR2 sequences are SGHRS and YFSETQ. CDR3 loop: CASSLIVRETQYF. The CDR3 DNA reads as TGCGCCAGCAGTTTGATTGTGAGGGAGACCCAGTACTTC.

The chain joins TRBV28 to TRBJ1-5, with unresolved D. V was pared by 0 bases and J by 4 bases, with 7 bases between. The CDR3 length is 14 residues. The germline CDR1 and CDR2 sequences are MDHEN and SYDVKM. CDR3 sequence (DNA): TGTGCCAGCAGTTTATGGGCTCCTAATCAGCCCCAGCATTTT. As protein: CASSLWAPNQPQHF.

The genes are TRBV5-5 and TRBJ1-2; D is uncertain. Trimming stripped 4 bases from V and 4 bases from J, with 14 bases between. The CDR3 runs 14 residues. Germline V gives CDR1 SGHKS, CDR2 YYEKEE (reference sequence). Written as DNA, the CDR3 is TGTGCCAGCAGCCCCTCTCTCGCGGGCTATGGCTACACCTTC. This gives the protein CASSPSLAGYGYTF.

There are a few counts of this clone. The chain employs TRBV20-1 and TRBJ2-3; TRBD2 is a possible D gene (5 bases). CDR1 DFQATT and CDR2 SNEGSKA come from the germline V gene (reference sequence). The ends were cut back, 6 bases at V and 6 bases at J, with 10 bases in the middle. This CDR3 has 11 residues. In nucleotides, the CDR3 is TGCAGTGCCCCTCGGAGGGATACGCAGTATTTT. Translation: CSAPRRDTQYF.

The chain links TRBV7-2 to TRBJ2-1, with D maybe TRBD2 (5 bases). With 6 bases removed from V and 0 bases from J, the gap between germline ends came to 9 bases. The CDR3 contains 14 residues. CDR1 is SGHTA, CDR2 FQGNSA, per germline. The chain's CDR3 is CASRPGSSYNEQFF. The CDR3 bases are TGTGCCAGCAGACCGGGGAGCTCCTACAATGAGCAGTTCTTC.

This clone was seen only a few times. The chain combines TRBV6-5 with TRBJ2-5, with 8 nucleotides matching TRBD1. This CDR3 is 16 amino acids long. Germline values: CDR1 MNHEY, CDR2 SVGAGI. With 2 bases clipped from V and 5 bases from J, the junction kept 10 bases outside the gene matches. In DNA, the CDR3 is TGTGCCAGCAGTTACACCCCGTCCACAGGGGGGGAGACCCAGTACTTC. As protein: CASSYTPSTGGETQYF.

This chain joins TRBV19 and TRBJ2-7, with D possibly TRBD1 on 6 matching bases. The germline V gene encodes CDR1 LNHDA and CDR2 SQIVND (reference sequence). The CDR3 has 13 amino acids. Trimming took 3 bases from V and 7 from J, leaving 13 bases between them. This CDR3 is CASSIPQGREQYF. For the CDR3, the DNA is TGTGCCAGTAGTATCCCCCAGGGGAGAGAGCAGTACTTC.

Comment on this clone: The same CDR3 is also encoded by other DNA sequences in this sample. This chain links TRBV5-1 with TRBJ2-7; 7 bases are a match to TRBD2. The CDR3 consists of 14 residues. Germline V gives CDR1 SGHRS, CDR2 YFSETQ. J gave up 2 bases and V 0 bases, and 2 bases lay outside the gene matches. The CDR3 region is CASSLAAGAYEQYF. DNA of the CDR3: TGCGCCAGCAGCTTGGCCGCGGGAGCCTACGAGCAGTACTTC. The full variable domain, its missing parts supplied by reference TRBV5-1 and TRBJ2-7, is KAGVTQTPRYLIKTRGQQVTLSCSPISGHRSVSWYQQTPGQGLQFLFEYFSETQRNKGNFPGRFSGRQFSNSRSEMNVSTLELGDSALYLCASSLAAGAYEQYFGPGTRLTVT.

This sequence joins TRBV7-2 and TRBJ2-1; D not resolved. The CDR3 runs to 13 residues. Trimming left V 5 bases short and J 7 bases short, with 12 bases between. Looked up from germline, CDR1 is SGHTA and CDR2 is FQGNSA. The CDR3 reads CASSTLSHNEQFF. CDR3 coding DNA: TGTGCCAGCAGCACTCTTTCCCATAATGAGCAGTTCTTC.

This chain connects TRBV2 to TRBJ1-1; tentative D call: TRBD1 (5 bases). V lost 3 bases and J lost 0, with 8 bases in between. This CDR3 comprises 14 residues. CDR1 and CDR2 (germline): SNHLY, FYNNEI. The CDR3 loop reads CASSEGGMNTEAFF. The CDR3 DNA reads TGTGCCAGCAGTGAGGGGGGTATGAACACTGAAGCTTTCTTT. The whole variable domain, remainder taken from reference TRBV2 and TRBJ1-1, is EPEVTQTPSHQVTQMGQEVILRCVPISNHLYFYWYRQILGQKVEFLVSFYNNEISEKSEIFDDQFSVERPDGSNFTLKIRSTKLEDSAMYFCASSEGGMNTEAFFGQGTRLTVV.

This chain uses TRBV7-9 with TRBJ2-1, with 8 nucleotides matching TRBD2. Germline V gene sequence: CDR1 SEHNR, CDR2 FQNEAQ (reference sequence). J gave up 7 bases and V 2 bases, and 1 base lay outside the gene matches. This CDR3 is built from 13 residues. The CDR3 DNA is TGTGCCAGCAGCTTACTAGCGGGTAATGAGCAGTTCTTC. This encodes CASSLLAGNEQFF.

The sample holds a few counts of this clone. The gene calls are TRBV7-6 and TRBJ2-1; D not certain. CDR1 and CDR2 (germline): SGHVS, FNYEAQ. The CDR3 consists of 14 residues. V shed 5 bases and J shed 6 bases, with 14 bases lying between them. The CDR3 nucleotides read TGTGCCAGCAGCCCGAACAGTTCGCCCAATGAGCAGTTCTTC. Residues: CASSPNSSPNEQFF.

This clone appeared a few times. This chain uses TRBV5-6 with TRBJ2-5, with a possible D match to TRBD1 (6 bases). The germline V gene encodes CDR1 SGHDT and CDR2 YYEEEE. The V end lost 0 bases, the J end lost 1 base, and 10 bases lay between the germline ends. The CDR3 covers 15 residues. Here the CDR3 reads CASSLDRASQETQYF. CDR3 bases: TGTGCCAGCAGCTTGGACAGGGCGAGCCAAGAGACCCAGTACTTC.